These T cell receptor beta chains were read from a single sample in a study of immune evolution from preneoplasia to lung adenocarcinoma. The protocol was immunoSEQ multiplex PCR, while the TCRdb copy is restricted to in-frame clones and leaves out a portion. The data show about 4,600 clones, with roughly 80% seen just once and roughly 10% held by the top ten. Specimen: FFPE minimally invasive lung adenocarcinoma tissue. The receptors here all came from a person aged 60-80 years with lung adenocarcinoma. Each CDR3 is given with its conserved first and last residue. A D gene is named only where the DNA matches it firmly. Clone size, where shown, is once, few, many, or a class for clones that have expanded.

V gene: TRBV5-1; J gene: TRBJ2-5; clone size: NA; D gene: NA; CDR3 DNA: TGCGCCAGCAGCCAAGGACGGGGGACGGAGACCCAGTACTTC; CDR3 protein: CASSQGRGTETQYF
V gene: TRBV6-1; J gene: TRBJ1-1; clone size: NA; D gene: NA; CDR3 DNA: TGTGCCAGCAGTGAATTGTACACTGAAGCTTTCTTT; CDR3 protein: CASSELYTEAFF
V gene: TRBV28; J gene: TRBJ2-7; clone size: NA; D gene: TRBD2; CDR3 DNA: TGTGCCAGCAGGGAAGGGACTAGCGGGGACTACGAGCAGTACTTC; CDR3 protein: CASREGTSGDYEQYF
V gene: TRBV19; J gene: TRBJ2-1; clone size: few; D gene: NA; CDR3 DNA: TGTGCCAGTAGTATCATGCTTCGGGAAGGTGAGCAGTTCTTC; CDR3 protein: CASSIMLREGEQFF
V gene: TRBV15; J gene: TRBJ2-1; clone size: NA; D gene: NA; CDR3 DNA: TGTGCCACCAGCAGAGATTTGAAGGGTGAGCAGTTCTTC; CDR3 protein: CATSRDLKGEQFF
V gene: TRBV14; J gene: TRBJ2-1; clone size: once; D gene: NA; CDR3 DNA: TGTGCCAGCAGCCAAGAAAGTGGGTTTCTGAATGAGCAGTTCTTC; CDR3 protein: CASSQESGFLNEQFF
V gene: TRBV12-5; J gene: TRBJ1-1; clone size: NA; D gene: TRBD1; CDR3 DNA: TGTGCTAGTGGCAGGACAGGGCTTACTGAAGCTTTCTTT; CDR3 protein: CASGRTGLTEAFF
V gene: TRBV15; J gene: TRBJ2-7; clone size: NA; D gene: NA; CDR3 DNA: TGTGCCACCAGCAGAGGGACCGGGGCCCACGAGCAGTACTTC; CDR3 protein: CATSRGTGAHEQYF
V gene: TRBV27; J gene: TRBJ2-7; clone size: few; D gene: NA; CDR3 DNA: TGTGCCAGCAGTCCAGAGAGTGGCGAGCAGTACTTC; CDR3 protein: CASSPESGEQYF
V gene: TRBV5-1; J gene: TRBJ2-7; clone size: NA; D gene: NA; CDR3 DNA: TGCGCCAGCAGCTTGGGAGTCGGGGACGAGCAGTACTTC; CDR3 protein: CASSLGVGDEQYF
V gene: TRBV10-1; J gene: TRBJ2-3; clone size: NA; D gene: NA; CDR3 DNA: TGCGCCAGCAGTGAGTCGAGTGGGAGTACGCAGTATTTT; CDR3 protein: CASSESSGSTQYF